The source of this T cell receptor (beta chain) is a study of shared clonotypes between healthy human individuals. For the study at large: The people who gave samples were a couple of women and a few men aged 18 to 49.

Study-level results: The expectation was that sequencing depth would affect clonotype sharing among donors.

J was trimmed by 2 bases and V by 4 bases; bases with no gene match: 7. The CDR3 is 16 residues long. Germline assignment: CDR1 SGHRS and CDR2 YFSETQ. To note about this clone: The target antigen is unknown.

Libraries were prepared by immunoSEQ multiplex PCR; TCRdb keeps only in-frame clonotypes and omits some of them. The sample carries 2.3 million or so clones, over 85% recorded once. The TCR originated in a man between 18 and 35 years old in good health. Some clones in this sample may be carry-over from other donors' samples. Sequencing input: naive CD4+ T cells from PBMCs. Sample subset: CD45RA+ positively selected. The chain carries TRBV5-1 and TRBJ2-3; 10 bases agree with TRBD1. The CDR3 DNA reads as TGCGCCAGCAGCCTCGGGACAGGGGATTCCACAGATACGCAGTATTTT. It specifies CASSLGTGDSTDTQYF.